This T cell receptor beta chain appears in the sequencing data of a study of CD8 T cells in Susac syndrome. Reverse transcription of roughly 0.45 to 1 ug RNA was performed with random hexamers. TCRdb ran MiXCR on the immunoSEQ multiplex PCR reads and lists one entry per CDR3 protein. Of 160,000 or so distinct CDR3 sequences in the sample, approximately 94% were seen once. CDR3 length: 15 amino acids. Germline assignment: CDR1 LNHDA and CDR2 SQIVND (reference sequence). Trimming cost V 5 bases and J 2 bases, with 13 bases left between them. Sequencing was done on a sample of CD8+ T cells from PBMCs. This chain uses TRBV19 with TRBJ1-5; D is perhaps TRBD1 (5 bases). The TCR sequence derives from a human donor with multiple sclerosis. The CDR3 reads CASSPYGGGNQPQHF. The DNA of the CDR3 is TGTGCCAGTAGTCCCTACGGGGGGGGCAATCAGCCCCAGCATTTT.